This T cell receptor beta chain was identified during a study of blood T cells in healthy people across ages. The germline gives CDR1 SGHTA, CDR2 FQGTGA. The CDR3 has 16 amino acids. V was clipped by 5 bases and J by 0 bases, with 16 bases between them. Findings of the study overall: Unsorted PBMCs blocked a conclusive comparison of naive and antigen-experienced cells.

Primers used in a second PCR of roughly 6 to 11 cycles were a sample-barcoded 5' primer and a J-beta primer mix. TCRdb re-derived calls from the 5' RACE reads in MiXCR, one entry per CDR3 protein. The sample holds about 630,000 distinct CDR3 sequences; more than 20% are singletons and the top ten take roughly 3.7%. There are a few counts of this clonotype. As yet, its antigen is unknown. The genes are TRBV7-3 and TRBJ1-1; maybe TRBD1 (5 bases). This clonotype was obtained from a man between 65 and 85 years old in good health. Sequences were obtained from blood. CDR3 in amino acids: CASSLQEPRMNTEAFF. CDR3 coding DNA: TGTGCCAGCAGCCTACAGGAACCCCGAATGAACACTGAAGCTTTCTTT.